These T cell receptor beta chains were read from a single sample in a study of shared T cell receptors in the human thymus. Here immunoSEQ multiplex PCR was the method, and the copy in TCRdb shows in-frame clones only, minus some. The table shows almost 550,000 clones, with approximately 80% occurring only once. A further study also used this sample, focusing on human thymus T cells.

The sequencing sample was made of thymocytes. The receptors derive from a boy younger than two with a congenital heart defect. Both conserved end residues are part of each CDR3. The D gene is left open where the match is weak. The listing skips clone size in some rows; elsewhere it reads once, few, many or a size class.

size	J	D	V	CDR3	DNA
.	TRBJ2-7	TRBD2	TRBV4-3	CASSQDFGTSGTYGIYEQYF	TGCGCCAGCAGCCAAGATTTCGGGACTAGCGGGACCTATGGCATCTACGAGCAGTACTTC
once	TRBJ1-3	.	TRBV21-1	CASSLAGEGSGNTIYF	TGTGCCAGCAGCCTAGCCGGGGAGGGGTCTGGAAACACCATATATTTT
.	TRBJ2-7	.	TRBV27	CASSFTARFSYEQYF	TGTGCCAGCAGTTTTACGGCTAGGTTTTCCTACGAGCAGTACTTC
few	TRBJ2-5	.	TRBV10-3	CAISESQGRAETQYF	TGTGCCATCAGTGAGTCCCAGGGGAGGGCCGAGACCCAGTACTTC
.	TRBJ2-1	TRBD2	TRBV5-6	CASSSALAGHNEQFF	TGTGCCAGCAGCTCCGCCCTAGCGGGGCACAATGAGCAGTTCTTC
.	TRBJ2-7	TRBD2	TRBV5-1	CASSPDGLAGPAYEQYF	TGCGCCAGCAGCCCGGACGGACTAGCGGGTCCCGCCTACGAGCAGTACTTC
.	TRBJ1-1	.	TRBV11-2	CASSLCGQTNTEAFF	TGTGCCAGCAGCTTATGTGGACAGACGAACACTGAAGCTTTCTTT
.	TRBJ1-2	TRBD1	TRBV4-2	CASSHLLPRDRDYGYTF	TGTGCCAGCAGCCATCTCCTGCCCCGGGACAGGGACTATGGCTACACCTTC
.	TRBJ2-7	TRBD2	TRBV11-3	CASSFRTSGSEQYF	TGTGCCAGCAGCTTCCGGACTAGCGGGAGCGAGCAGTACTTC
few	TRBJ2-7	TRBD2	TRBV27	CASTSGLAGGPTYEQYF	TGTGCCAGCACTTCTGGACTAGCGGGAGGCCCGACCTACGAGCAGTACTTC
few	TRBJ2-3	TRBD2	TRBV9	CASSLPGGTDTQYF	TGTGCCAGCAGCCTTCCCGGGGGGACAGATACGCAGTATTTT
.	TRBJ2-7	.	TRBV27	CASSLSKEGSYEQYF	TGTGCCAGCAGTTTATCGAAAGAGGGTTCCTACGAGCAGTACTTC
.	TRBJ2-7	TRBD2	TRBV11-2	CASSSPAGGPGEQYF	TGTGCCAGCAGCTCCCCGGCGGGAGGGCCTGGGGAGCAGTACTTC
.	TRBJ1-5	TRBD1	TRBV6-6	CASSQGQGVGQPQHF	TGTGCCAGCAGCCAGGGACAGGGGGTGGGTCAGCCCCAGCATTTT
few	TRBJ1-2	TRBD1	TRBV18	CASSPNFIRQGRNYGYTF	TGTGCCAGCTCACCAAATTTCATAAGACAGGGGAGGAACTATGGCTACACCTTC
.	TRBJ2-4	.	TRBV27	CASSPNRAGIQYF	TGTGCCAGCAGTCCAAACAGGGCCGGCATTCAGTACTTC
.	TRBJ1-4	TRBD1	TRBV29-1	CSVEDDRDREGKLFF	TGCAGCGTTGAAGATGACCGGGACAGGGAAGGAAAACTGTTTTTT
.	TRBJ2-7	.	TRBV19	CASSMNGSYEQYF	TGTGCCAGTAGTATGAACGGGTCTTACGAGCAGTACTTC
.	TRBJ2-6	TRBD2	TRBV13	CASMTGGSGANVLTF	TGTGCCAGCATGACGGGGGGCTCTGGGGCCAACGTCCTGACTTTC
.	TRBJ2-7	.	TRBV29-1	CSVEDQRGSSYEQYF	TGCAGCGTTGAAGATCAGAGAGGGAGCTCCTACGAGCAGTACTTC
once	TRBJ2-1	.	TRBV10-3	CAISESSGAGVDDQFF	TGTGCCATCAGTGAGTCGAGCGGAGCTGGAGTTGATGATCAGTTCTTC
.	TRBJ1-5	TRBD1	TRBV4-3	CASSQDRGHNQPQHF	TGCGCCAGCAGCCAAGATAGGGGGCACAATCAGCCCCAGCATTTT
once	TRBJ1-1	.	TRBV27	CASSQTTVNTEAFF	TGTGCCAGCAGTCAAACGACAGTGAACACTGAAGCTTTCTTT
.	TRBJ2-7	.	TRBV7-2	CASSLGRGYEQYF	TGTGCCAGCAGCTTAGGGCGCGGCTACGAGCAGTACTTC
once	TRBJ2-5	TRBD2	TRBV30	CAWRRGLAGAETQYF	TGTGCCTGGAGAAGGGGACTAGCGGGAGCAGAGACCCAGTACTTC
.	TRBJ2-3	TRBD2	TRBV4-3	CASSRNHPSGNTQYF	TGCGCCAGCAGCCGGAATCATCCTAGCGGGAATACGCAGTATTTT
.	TRBJ2-7	.	TRBV14	CASSQGDASRDIHEQYF	TGTGCCAGCAGCCAAGGTGACGCTTCTAGGGACATCCACGAGCAGTACTTC
.	TRBJ2-6	.	TRBV27	CASSLLGRPSGANVLTF	TGTGCCAGCAGTTTATTGGGCAGGCCCTCTGGGGCCAACGTCCTGACTTTC
once	TRBJ1-4	TRBD1	TRBV30	CTWSADRENEKLFF	TGTACCTGGAGTGCGGACAGGGAGAATGAAAAACTGTTTTTT
.	TRBJ2-7	.	TRBV5-6	CASSLGTTYEQYF	TGTGCCAGCAGCTTAGGGACAACCTACGAGCAGTACTTC
.	TRBJ2-7	TRBD1	TRBV27	CASEGGNEQYF	TGTGCCAGCGAAGGGGGCAACGAGCAGTACTTC
.	TRBJ1-1	TRBD1	TRBV19	CASSIPRTGRGVNTEAFF	TGTGCCAGTAGTATACCCCGGACAGGGAGGGGGGTGAACACTGAAGCTTTCTTT
.	TRBJ1-6	.	TRBV27	CASSPKKASDDSPLHF	TGTGCCAGCAGTCCCAAAAAGGCCAGCGATGATTCACCCCTCCACTTT
.	TRBJ2-3	.	TRBV25-1	CASSERAPTKDTQYF	TGTGCCAGCAGTGAGCGGGCCCCCACGAAAGATACGCAGTATTTT
once	TRBJ2-4	.	TRBV30	CACQPGHPLRIAKNIQYF	TGTGCCTGCCAGCCGGGACACCCCCTGCGGATAGCCAAAAACATTCAGTACTTC
once	TRBJ1-2	TRBD1	TRBV18	CASSPPGTGEYGYTF	TGTGCCAGCTCACCCCCCGGGACAGGGGAGTATGGCTACACCTTC
.	TRBJ2-7	.	TRBV27	CASPRGAEVGFYEQYF	TGTGCCAGCCCTCGGGGGGCGGAGGTGGGGTTCTACGAGCAGTACTTC
.	TRBJ2-7	TRBD1	TRBV4-2	CASSQEQRTGERKDYEQYF	TGTGCCAGCAGCCAAGAGCAGCGGACAGGGGAACGGAAGGACTACGAGCAGTACTTC
.	TRBJ1-4	TRBD1	TRBV30	CAWSAGTENEKLFF	TGTGCCTGGAGTGCCGGGACAGAGAATGAAAAACTGTTTTTT
.	TRBJ1-2	TRBD1	TRBV25-1	CASSAHPGTGGGLNGYTF	TGTGCCAGCAGTGCCCACCCCGGGACAGGGGGTGGTCTAAACGGCTACACCTTC
.	TRBJ2-2	TRBD1	TRBV19	CASSMSGGRSTGELFF	TGTGCCAGTAGTATGTCAGGGGGACGAAGTACCGGGGAGCTGTTTTTT
.	TRBJ2-7	TRBD2	TRBV2	CASSRLAGEQYF	TGTGCCAGCAGTAGGCTAGCGGGCGAGCAGTACTTC
.	TRBJ2-7	TRBD2	TRBV15	CATSRETSGYEQYF	TGTGCCACCAGCAGAGAGACTAGCGGCTACGAGCAGTACTTC
.	TRBJ2-1	TRBD2	TRBV19	CASSIKLLAGGRDEQFF	TGTGCCAGTAGTATTAAATTACTTGCGGGGGGCAGGGATGAGCAGTTCTTC
.	TRBJ1-4	TRBD1	TRBV27	CASSFRTGESNEKLFF	TGTGCCAGCAGTTTTCGGACAGGGGAATCCAATGAAAAACTGTTTTTT
.	TRBJ2-3	TRBD2	TRBV28	CASTSGRSWPQDTQYF	TGTGCCAGCACTAGCGGGAGAAGTTGGCCACAGGATACGCAGTATTTT
.	TRBJ1-2	.	TRBV9	CASSPSGGRGYTF	TGTGCCAGCAGCCCCTCGGGGGGTCGGGGCTACACCTTC
.	TRBJ2-5	TRBD1	TRBV9	CASSPRREGQGAFQETQYF	TGTGCCAGCAGCCCGCGTAGGGAGGGACAGGGGGCTTTCCAAGAGACCCAGTACTTC
.	TRBJ1-2	TRBD1	TRBV27	CASSPHSRQGRGPLWGYTF	TGTGCCAGCAGTCCCCACTCGCGACAGGGAAGGGGCCCTCTATGGGGCTACACCTTC
.	TRBJ2-3	TRBD2	TRBV19	CASSILAGGSTDTQYF	TGTGCCAGTAGTATACTGGCGGGAGGGAGCACAGATACGCAGTATTTT
few	TRBJ1-5	TRBD1	TRBV27	CASSNRGLQPQHF	TGTGCCAGCAGTAACAGGGGGCTTCAGCCCCAGCATTTT
.	TRBJ2-3	TRBD2	TRBV30	CAWDKSGVTDTQYF	TGTGCCTGGGATAAAAGCGGGGTCACAGATACGCAGTATTTT
.	TRBJ2-1	.	TRBV5-1	CASTPVRGSYNEQFF	TGCGCCAGCACCCCAGTGCGCGGCTCCTACAATGAGCAGTTCTTC
.	TRBJ1-2	TRBD1	TRBV12-5	CASGRTGEANYGYTF	TGTGCTAGTGGCCGGACAGGGGAAGCTAACTATGGCTACACCTTC